One and the same sample provided the 18 T cell receptor beta chains below, sequenced in a study of CD8+ T cells in alopecia areata. As for treatment: oral pan-JAK inhibitor, 5-10 mg twice daily. Investigators isolated RNA and reverse transcribed it into cDNA to act as the sequencing template. Produced via immunoSEQ multiplex PCR; TCRdb's table is partial and in-frame only. The sample contains about 150,000 clones, under 70% of which appear only once. Sequencing used CD4+ T cells sorted from blood, obtained at week 4, from a patient treated with tofacitinib. These receptors were collected from a human donor with alopecia areata.

This chain connects TRBV30 to TRBJ2-3; tentatively, D is TRBD2 (6 bases). Germline V gene lookup returns CDR1 GTSNPN and CDR2 SVGIG (reference sequence). Trimming stripped 1 base from V and 5 bases from J, with 13 bases between. The CDR3 is 14 amino acids. The CDR3 DNA reads TGTGCCTGGAGTGCCTGGGACTGGAGAGATACGCAGTATTTT. It translates to CAWSAWDWRDTQYF.

There are a few counts of this clone. The rearrangement uses TRBV7-2 and TRBJ2-5; the match to TRBD1 covers 9 bases. This CDR3 has 14 residues. Germline V gene lookup returns CDR1 SGHTA and CDR2 FQGNSA. J lost 4 bases, V lost 5 bases, and 5 bases had no gene match. CDR3 in DNA: TGTGCCAGCAGCCGGGACAGGGCAACAGAGACCCAGTACTTC. Protein: CASSRDRATETQYF. Based on the CDR3 plus reference TRBV7-2 and TRBJ2-5, the full variable domain is GAGVSQSPSNKVTEKGKDVELRCDPISGHTALYWYRQSLGQGLEFLIYFQGNSAPDKSGLPSDRFSAERTGGSVSTLTIQRTQQEDSAVYLCASSRDRATETQYFGPGTRLLVL.

The gene calls are TRBV5-1 and TRBJ2-2, with TRBD1 matching over 7 bases. Germline V gene data show CDR1 as SGHRS and CDR2 as YFSETQ. The length of the CDR3 is 15 residues. The J segment lost 4 bases and the V segment lost 1 base, leaving 4 bases of the junction unmatched. CDR3 nucleotides: TGCGCCAGCAGCTTGAACAGGGGAATCACCGGGGAGCTGTTTTTT. This gives the protein CASSLNRGITGELFF.

The J gene is TRBJ2-1, the V gene TRBV30; 8 bases fit TRBD2. The CDR3 spans 15 residues. V dropped 2 bases and J dropped 8; count of bases not matched to a gene: 11. The germline V gene encodes CDR1 GTSNPN and CDR2 SVGIG (reference sequence). Here the CDR3 reads CAWSQGNSGADEQFF. The CDR3 DNA sequence: TGTGCCTGGAGTCAGGGAAATAGCGGGGCCGATGAGCAGTTCTTC.

V usage is TRBV29-1 and J usage is TRBJ2-6; D unresolved. The V gene's germline CDR1 is SQVTM and CDR2 ANQGSEA. The germline V and J ends were trimmed by 4 bases and 4 bases, with 11 bases remaining between them. CDR3 length: 14 residues. This CDR3 reads CSVGDGRGANVLTF. CDR3 in DNA: TGCAGCGTTGGGGATGGTCGAGGGGCCAACGTCCTGACTTTC.

As regards this clone: Other nucleotide sequences in the sample specify the same CDR3. The rearrangement joins TRBV29-1 to TRBJ1-3; unclear D gene. The V end lost 4 bases, the J end lost 0 bases, and 4 bases lay between the germline ends. CDR1 is SQVTM, CDR2 ANQGSEA, per germline. The CDR3 consists of 12 residues. CDR3 coding DNA: TGCAGCGTTGGGATCTCTGGAAACACCATATATTTT. Protein sequence: CSVGISGNTIYF. Based on the CDR3 plus reference TRBV29-1 and TRBJ1-3, the full variable domain is SAVISQKPSRDICQRGTSLTIQCQVDSQVTMMFWYRQQPGQSLTLIATANQGSEATYESGFVIDKFPISRPNLTFSTLTVSNMSPEDSSIYLCSVGISGNTIYFGEGSWLTVV.

This clone was seen a few times. V is TRBV7-2 and J is TRBJ2-7; maybe TRBD2 (7 bases). The V end was cut by 1 base, the J end by 2 bases, with 12 bases between. The CDR3 contains 15 residues. The germline V gene encodes CDR1 SGHTA and CDR2 FQGNSA. CDR3 sequence (DNA): TGTGCCAGCAGCTTAGGTGGGGGGGCCGCCTACGAGCAGTACTTC. Its protein product is CASSLGGGAAYEQYF.

J is TRBJ1-2 and V is TRBV7-9, with D possibly matching TRBD1 (5 bases). Germline V gives CDR1 SEHNR, CDR2 FQNEAQ (reference sequence). The CDR3 length is 12 residues. Trimming removed 6 bases from V and 7 bases from J, with 12 bases in between. The CDR3 spells CASRQAPIGYTF. The CDR3 nucleotides are TGTGCCAGCAGACAGGCCCCTATTGGCTACACCTTC.

This chain joins TRBV29-1 and TRBJ1-2; D not resolved. CDR1 and CDR2 (germline): SQVTM, ANQGSEA. CDR3 length: 12 residues. V was pared by 7 bases and J by 3 bases, with 12 bases between. CDR3 amino acids: CSAADGDYGYTF. The CDR3 DNA reads TGCAGCGCCGCGGACGGAGACTATGGCTACACCTTC.

The V and J genes are TRBV6-5 and TRBJ1-6, with D unclear. Germline loops: CDR1 MNHEY, CDR2 SVGAGI. The length of the CDR3 is 14 residues. Trimming cost V 0 bases and J 7 bases, with 7 bases left between them. The CDR3 reads CASSYSSPNSPLHF. The DNA for the CDR3 is TGTGCCAGCAGTTACTCGAGTCCAAATTCACCCCTCCACTTT.

This clone was picked up a small number of times. The V gene is TRBV29-1, the J gene TRBJ2-2, with 8 bases lining up with TRBD1. The trim removed 5 bases at V and 4 bases at J, leaving 0 bases unmatched. Germline V CDR1 and CDR2: SQVTM, ANQGSEA. This CDR3 is 12 amino acids long. CDR3 sequence (DNA): TGCAGCGTTACAGGGGGCACCGGGGAGCTGTTTTTT. Protein: CSVTGGTGELFF.

J is TRBJ1-2 and V is TRBV7-2, with D unresolved. Germline V gives CDR1 SGHTA, CDR2 FQGNSA. This CDR3 is 13 amino acids long. V gave up 7 bases and J gave up 6 bases, with 15 bases separating them. CDR3 sequence (DNA): TGTGCCAGCAAACCTTTTTCCGGGCATGGCTACACCTTC. Amino acids: CASKPFSGHGYTF.

This rearrangement joins TRBV9 to TRBJ1-5; D unclear. The CDR3 is made up of 17 amino acids. Per the germline V gene, CDR1 is SGDLS and CDR2 is YYNGEE. Trimming stripped 0 bases from V and 0 bases from J, with 13 bases between. In DNA form, the CDR3 reads TGTGCCAGCAGCGTAGTCCCCTGGGAATATAGCAATCAGCCCCAGCATTTT. This gives the protein CASSVVPWEYSNQPQHF.

CDR3 in amino acids: CAWGKTDGGEQYF. The CDR3 bases are TGTGCCTGGGGGAAGACGGATGGCGGCGAGCAGTACTTC. This rearrangement joins TRBV30 to TRBJ2-7, with D unclear. This CDR3 region has 13 residues. Trimming shortened V by 5 bases and J by 6 bases, and 17 bases separated the two germline ends. Germline V lookup: CDR1 GTSNPN, CDR2 SVGIG (reference sequence).

The sample holds a few counts of this clone. The chain combines TRBV6-5 with TRBJ2-5, with D unclear. The CDR3 length is 13 residues. Germline V gene data show CDR1 as MNHEY and CDR2 as SVGAGI. V was trimmed by 8 bases and J by 7 bases, leaving 17 bases between them. CDR3 in amino acids: CASGSSGSMTQYF. As DNA, the CDR3 is TGTGCCAGCGGGTCGTCAGGTTCCATGACCCAGTACTTC.

Notes on this clone: Different DNA sequences within this sample yield the same CDR3. V and J are TRBV30 and TRBJ1-2; D uncertain. The CDR3 totals 11 residues. From germline, CDR1 is GTSNPN and CDR2 SVGIG (reference sequence). Trimming removed 3 bases at V and 5 bases at J, with 7 bases between. The CDR3 sequence is CAWSRGYGYTF. CDR3 sequence (DNA): TGTGCCTGGAGCCGGGGATATGGCTACACCTTC. The full variable domain, in which reference TRBV30 and TRBJ1-2 provide the parts outside the CDR3, is SQTIHQWPATLVQPVGSPLSLECTVEGTSNPNLYWYRQAAGRGLQLLFYSVGIGQISSEVPQNLSASRPQDRQFILSSKKLLLSDSGFYLCAWSRGYGYTFGSGTRLTVV.

The chain employs TRBV25-1 and TRBJ1-4; D uncertain. Deletions cut 3 bases from V and 14 bases from J, with 16 bases between. The CDR3 is 13 residues long. Germline lookup yields CDR1 MGHDK and CDR2 SYGVNS. Written as DNA, the CDR3 is TGTGCCAGCAGTGACCGCTATCCGGGCACGCTGTTTTTT. Its translation: CASSDRYPGTLFF. The entire variable domain, with the rest obtained from reference TRBV25-1 and TRBJ1-4, is as follows: EADIYQTPRYLVIGTGKKITLECSQTMGHDKMYWYQQDPGMELHLIHYSYGVNSTEKGDLSSESTVSRIRTEHFPLTLESARPSHTSQYLCASSDRYPGTLFFGSGTQLSVL.

The chain couples TRBV30 to TRBJ2-2, with D possibly being TRBD1 (5 bases). CDR1 and CDR2 (germline): GTSNPN, SVGIG (reference sequence). The CDR3 has 15 amino acids. The V end lost 0 bases, the J end lost 8 bases, and 16 bases lay between the germline ends. This CDR3 is CAWSVKDIRRGELFF. In DNA, the CDR3 is TGTGCCTGGAGTGTAAAGGACATCCGTAGAGGGGAGCTGTTTTTT.